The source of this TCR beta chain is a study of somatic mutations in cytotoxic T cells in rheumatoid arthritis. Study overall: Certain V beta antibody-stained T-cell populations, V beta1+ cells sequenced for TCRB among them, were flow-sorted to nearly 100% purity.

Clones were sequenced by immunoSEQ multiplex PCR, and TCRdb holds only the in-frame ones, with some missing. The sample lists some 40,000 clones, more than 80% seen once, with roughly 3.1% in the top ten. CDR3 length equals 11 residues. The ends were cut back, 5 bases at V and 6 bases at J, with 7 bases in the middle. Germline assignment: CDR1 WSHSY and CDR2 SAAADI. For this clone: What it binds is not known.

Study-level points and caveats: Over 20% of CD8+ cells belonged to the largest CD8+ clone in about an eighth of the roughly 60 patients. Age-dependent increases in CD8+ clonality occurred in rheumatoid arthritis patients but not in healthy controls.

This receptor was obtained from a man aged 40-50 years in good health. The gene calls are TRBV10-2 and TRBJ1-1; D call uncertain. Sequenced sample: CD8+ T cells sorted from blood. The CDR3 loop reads CASSKGAEAFF. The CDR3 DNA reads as TGCGCCAGCAGTAAGGGAGCTGAAGCTTTCTTT.